The 32 T cell receptor beta chains in this list originate from one sample, sequenced in a study of OX40 agonist ivuxolimab in advanced cancers. The method was immunoSEQ multiplex PCR; TCRdb's version includes in-frame clones alone and lacks a portion of them. Among about 80,000 clones listed, 88% were seen once. The material was CD4+ or CD8+ T cells sorted from blood, obtained in a trial of the OX40 agonist ivuxolimab. These receptors originate from an adult with an advanced solid tumor such as melanoma, head and neck, liver or kidney cancer.

About this clone itself: The CDR3 ends on some other residue instead of the conserved phenylalanine or tryptophan, so this is likely a read error. The genes are TRBV9 and TRBJ1-6, with a weak D call TRBD1 (5 bases). CDR1 is SGDLS, CDR2 YYNGEE, per germline. The CDR3 covers 15 residues. The V end was cut by 4 bases, the J end by 3 bases, with 11 bases between. DNA for the CDR3: TGTGCCAGCAGCAAAGGGGAGCTCTATAATTCACCCCTCCACCTT. Protein: CASSKGELYNSPLHL.

This rearrangement joins TRBV7-3 to TRBJ2-2; 7 positions match TRBD2. This CDR3 has 19 residues. Looked up from germline, CDR1 is SGHTA and CDR2 is FQGTGA. Losses at the gene ends were 1 base for V and 6 bases for J; bases not matched to a gene: 17. The CDR3 DNA sequence: TGTGCCAGCAGCTTAAAGAGACCCGGGGGAGGGCTGTTCGCCGGGGAGCTGTTTTTT. It specifies CASSLKRPGGGLFAGELFF.

The rearrangement links TRBV18 to TRBJ2-7; D is perhaps TRBD2 (6 bases). The CDR3 has 14 amino acids. Trimming removed 3 bases from V and 5 bases from J, with 14 bases in between. In germline, CDR1 is KGHSH, CDR2 LQKENI. The DNA for the CDR3 is TGTGCCAGCTCACCCACGACTAGGGACCACGAGCAGTACTTC. It yields the protein CASSPTTRDHEQYF.

This clone was seen only once. The V and J genes are TRBV2 and TRBJ2-3, with D possibly being TRBD1 (7 bases). The CDR3 is made up of 15 amino acids. Germline lookup yields CDR1 SNHLY and CDR2 FYNNEI. Trimming removed 2 bases from V and 5 bases from J, with 14 bases in between. This CDR3 reads CASSEQGGYGDTQYF. In DNA, the CDR3 is TGTGCCAGCAGTGAACAGGGGGGTTATGGAGATACGCAGTATTTT. The full variable domain, in which reference TRBV2 and TRBJ2-3 provide the parts outside the CDR3, is EPEVTQTPSHQVTQMGQEVILRCVPISNHLYFYWYRQILGQKVEFLVSFYNNEISEKSEIFDDQFSVERPDGSNFTLKIRSTKLEDSAMYFCASSEQGGYGDTQYFGPGTRLTVL.

The chain joins TRBV5-4 to TRBJ1-2, with a possible D match to TRBD1 (6 bases). The CDR3 is 15 amino acids. CDR1 and CDR2 from the germline V gene are SGHNT and YYREEE (reference sequence). Deletions cut 0 bases from V and 6 bases from J, with 15 bases between. The CDR3 spells CASSLGGAGRDGYTF. CDR3 coding DNA: TGTGCCAGCAGCTTGGGGGGGGCGGGGCGCGATGGCTACACCTTC.

The rearrangement uses TRBV6-1 and TRBJ1-2; weak D call: TRBD1 (6 bases). V was pared by 2 bases and J by 8 bases, with 12 bases between. The CDR3 runs to 13 residues. Germline loops: CDR1 MNHNS, CDR2 SASEGT. CDR3 residues: CASSELKGGGYTF. CDR3 in DNA: TGTGCCAGCAGTGAACTGAAAGGGGGAGGCTACACCTTC.

The genes are TRBV6-5 and TRBJ1-5; perhaps TRBD1 as D (5 bases). CDR1 is MNHEY, CDR2 SVGAGI, per germline. The CDR3 totals 13 residues. V lost 6 bases and J lost 4, with 10 bases in between. The CDR3 reads CASSRDGNQPQHF. CDR3 in DNA: TGTGCCAGCAGCCGGGACGGAAATCAGCCCCAGCATTTT.

V gene TRBV5-1 combines with J gene TRBJ2-7, with 7 bases aligning to TRBD1. The CDR3 is 13 amino acids. With 4 bases clipped from V and 1 base from J, the junction kept 2 bases outside the gene matches. Germline V gene data show CDR1 as SGHRS and CDR2 as YFSETQ. CDR3 bases: TGCGCCAGCAGCCCGGGACAGTCCTACGAGCAGTACTTC. This sequence encodes CASSPGQSYEQYF.

The chain carries TRBV6-6 and TRBJ2-2; D possibly corresponds to TRBD2 (5 bases). The CDR3 has 14 amino acids. Germline values: CDR1 MNHNY, CDR2 SVGAGI (reference sequence). Trimming stripped 6 bases from V and 4 bases from J, with 12 bases between. In DNA form, the CDR3 reads TGTGCCAGCAGCATACGTGGGAGCACCGGGGAGCTGTTTTTT. It encodes CASSIRGSTGELFF.

The count of this clone is one. The chain joins TRBV29-1 to TRBJ2-3; possibly TRBD1 for D (5 bases). Germline values: CDR1 SQVTM, CDR2 ANQGSEA. This CDR3 has 12 residues. The CDR3: CIVTEGTDTQYF. CDR3 sequence (DNA): TGCATCGTGACAGAGGGCACAGATACGCAGTATTTT.

The V call is TRBV5-1, the J call TRBJ2-1, with 7 positions matching TRBD2. The CDR3 extends over 15 amino acids. V shed 9 bases and J 6 bases; nucleotides not matched to a gene: 15. The germline V gene encodes CDR1 SGHRS and CDR2 YFSETQ. The CDR3 nucleotides are TGCGCCACCTCCGGGACTACCGTATCTCTCAATGAGCAGTTCTTC. Translated: CATSGTTVSLNEQFF.

This clone was observed a single time. The V call is TRBV6-6, the J call TRBJ1-2; D is possibly TRBD1 (6 bases). Germline V CDR1 and CDR2: MNHNY, SVGAGI (reference sequence). This CDR3 region has 14 residues. V lost 2 bases, J lost 3 bases, and 10 bases lay in between. This CDR3 reads CASSYGQMDYGYTF. The CDR3 coding sequence is TGTGCCAGCAGTTACGGACAGATGGACTATGGCTACACCTTC.

The V and J genes are TRBV6-1 and TRBJ1-2; D is unresolved. The V gene lost 1 base and the J gene lost 2 bases, with 11 bases spanning the gap. Germline-derived CDR1 and CDR2 are MNHNS and SASEGT. The CDR3 sequence is 15 residues long. The CDR3, as DNA: TGTGCCAGCAGTGAAGGGTGGGCAGGAAACTATGGCTACACCTTC. Its translation: CASSEGWAGNYGYTF.

The CDR3 coding sequence is TGTGCCATCAGACAGGGAAGTGCTGGGGCCAACGTCCTGACTTTC. Translating it yields CAIRQGSAGANVLTF. The chain joins TRBV5-4 to TRBJ2-6, with 7 bases matching TRBD1. The CDR3 loop spans 15 amino acids. Unmatched junction bases numbered 8, after V lost 9 bases and J lost 2 bases. Per germline, CDR1 SGHNT and CDR2 YYREEE (reference sequence).

The chain has TRBV18 and TRBJ2-1, with D maybe TRBD2 (7 bases). Germline V gene data show CDR1 as KGHSH and CDR2 as LQKENI. V lost 7 bases, J lost 1 base, and 11 bases lay in between. The CDR3 contains 14 residues. The CDR3 region is CASLGGTSYNEQFF. The DNA for the CDR3 is TGTGCCAGCTTGGGAGGGACATCCTACAATGAGCAGTTCTTC.

This chain uses TRBV7-3 with TRBJ2-1; D remains unclear. The CDR3 length is 14 residues. Trimming cost V 1 base and J 8 bases, with 12 bases left between them. Germline V gene data show CDR1 as SGHTA and CDR2 as FQGTGA. The chain's CDR3 is CASSLMGMVDEQFF. The CDR3 DNA follows: TGTGCCAGCAGCTTAATGGGGATGGTCGATGAGCAGTTCTTC. Combining the CDR3 with reference TRBV7-3 and TRBJ2-1 gives the whole variable domain GAGVSQTPSNKVTEKGKYVELRCDPISGHTALYWYRQSLGQGPEFLIYFQGTGAADDSGLPNDRFFAVRPEGSVSTLKIQRTERGDSAVYLCASSLMGMVDEQFFGPGTRLTVL.

This sequence joins TRBV7-8 and TRBJ2-5, with a possible D match to TRBD1 (6 bases). Germline CDR1 and CDR2: SGHVS and FQNEAQ. V was trimmed by 5 bases and J by 2 bases, leaving 9 bases between them. The CDR3 loop spans 13 amino acids. The CDR3 DNA reads TGTGCCAGCAGCACAGGGATGCAAGAGACCCAGTACTTC. Translation: CASSTGMQETQYF.

J is TRBJ2-2 and V is TRBV4-3; D may match TRBD1 or TRBD2 (5 bases each). The V gene's germline CDR1 is LGHNA and CDR2 YSLEER. V was trimmed by 4 bases and J by 7 bases, leaving 13 bases between them. This CDR3 spans 14 amino acids. As DNA, the CDR3 is TGCGCCAGCAGCCGGGGACGCGAAGTCGGGGAGCTGTTTTTT. It yields the protein CASSRGREVGELFF.

The chain combines TRBV12-5 with TRBJ1-5; D uncertain. This CDR3 spans 12 amino acids. Germline CDR1 LGHNT, CDR2 FRNRAP. Between the trimmed V and J ends, which lost 1 base and 3 bases, there was a span of 1 base. The CDR3 region has the DNA TGTGCTAGTGGTTTGGACAATCAGCCCCAGCATTTT. Translation: CASGLDNQPQHF. Drawing the rest from reference TRBV12-5 and TRBJ1-5, the complete variable domain is DARVTQTPRHKVTEMGQEVTMRCQPILGHNTVFWYRQTMMQGLELLAYFRNRAPLDDSGMPKDRFSAEMPDATLATLKIQPSEPRDSAVYFCASGLDNQPQHFGDGTRLSIL.

This clone is a singleton in its sample. The rearrangement joins TRBV5-1 to TRBJ2-2; TRBD1 agrees at 10 bases. V lost 4 bases to trimming and J lost 6 bases; unmatched junction nucleotides: 9. Per the germline V gene, CDR1 is SGHRS and CDR2 is YFSETQ. This CDR3 has 16 residues. The CDR3 loop reads CASSRGTGAAPGELFF. The CDR3 nucleotides are TGCGCCAGCAGCAGGGGGACAGGGGCCGCCCCCGGGGAGCTGTTTTTT.

The V gene is TRBV4-3, the J gene TRBJ2-5, with D unresolved. V gave up 0 bases and J gave up 1 base, with 9 bases separating them. The CDR3 length is 15 residues. In germline, CDR1 is LGHNA, CDR2 YSLEER. The CDR3 protein is CASSQDLRFQETQYF. The CDR3 coding sequence is TGCGCCAGCAGCCAAGATCTAAGATTCCAAGAGACCCAGTACTTC.

The V gene is TRBV21-1, the J gene TRBJ2-7. TRBV21-1 constitutes a pseudogene. This CDR3 has 14 amino acids. The CDR3 loop is CASRWGASSYEQYF. The CDR3 region has the DNA TGTGCCAGCAGATGGGGGGCTAGCTCCTACGAGCAGTACTTC.

The chain recombines TRBV9 with TRBJ1-1, with 7 bases identical to TRBD1. V was clipped by 5 bases and J by 2 bases; unmatched bases: 6. Germline CDR1 is SGDLS and CDR2 is YYNGEE. This CDR3 spans 14 amino acids. The CDR3 nucleotides are TGTGCCAGCAGTCGGGGACAGAAAAACACTGAAGCTTTCTTT. Protein: CASSRGQKNTEAFF.

The V and J genes are TRBV19 and TRBJ2-3, with a weak D call TRBD1 (7 bases). CDR3 length equals 13 residues. Deletions cut 5 bases from V and 8 bases from J, with 14 bases between. Germline CDR1 is LNHDA and CDR2 is SQIVND (reference sequence). The CDR3 spells CASSLRQGGTQYF. CDR3 nucleotide sequence: TGTGCCAGTAGTTTAAGACAGGGAGGTACGCAGTATTTT.

This clone was observed a single time. The rearrangement links TRBV5-1 to TRBJ1-1; 8 positions agree with TRBD1. Germline trimming cut 3 bases from V and 7 bases from J; bases unmatched to any gene: 14. The germline gives CDR1 SGHRS, CDR2 YFSETQ. This CDR3 has 16 residues. The CDR3 sequence is CASSSELTGASNEAFF. CDR3 DNA sequence: TGCGCCAGCAGCTCCGAATTGACAGGGGCCTCTAATGAAGCTTTCTTT.

The rearrangement links TRBV9 to TRBJ2-6, with 7 bases fitting TRBD2. The CDR3 is 16 residues long. The germline V gene encodes CDR1 SGDLS and CDR2 YYNGEE. Unmatched junction bases numbered 6, after V lost 4 bases and J lost 2 bases. The CDR3, as DNA: TGTGCCAGCAGCTTCACCGCGGGAGCTGGGGCCAACGTCCTGACTTTC. This encodes CASSFTAGAGANVLTF.

This chain joins TRBV2 and TRBJ1-5; 9 bases are a match to TRBD1. The V gene's germline CDR1 is SNHLY and CDR2 FYNNEI. V lost 7 bases, J lost 6 bases, and 7 bases stayed unmatched. The CDR3 sequence is 14 residues long. CDR3 amino acids: CASNRDRVAQPQHF. Written as DNA, the CDR3 is TGTGCCAGCAACCGGGACAGGGTGGCTCAGCCCCAGCATTTT.

This clone was detected only a few times. The chain links TRBV9 to TRBJ2-1; 7 bases line up with TRBD2. CDR3 length: 16 amino acids. The J segment lost 7 bases and the V segment lost 4 bases, leaving 14 bases of the junction unmatched. The germline V gene encodes CDR1 SGDLS and CDR2 YYNGEE. The CDR3 DNA is TGTGCCAGCAGCCCGAACCCGGGGGGTGGTCCTAATGAGCAGTTCTTC. Translation: CASSPNPGGGPNEQFF.

This clone was seen just once. The gene calls are TRBV6-6 and TRBJ1-2; D might be TRBD1 (5 bases). CDR3 length equals 14 residues. V dropped 11 bases and J dropped 4 bases, with 20 bases sitting between them. Germline V CDR1 and CDR2: MNHNY, SVGAGI (reference sequence). DNA of the CDR3: TGTGCCGGGGGACGCTACGAAAGTCCCTATGGCTACACCTTC. Translation gives CAGGRYESPYGYTF.

The chain is built from TRBV23-1 and TRBJ1-3, with 7 bases that match TRBD1. TRBV23-1 is an open reading frame whose function is uncertain. This CDR3 spans 17 amino acids. After removal of 7 bases from V and 4 bases from J, the junction contained 16 bases not matched to a gene. Written as DNA, the CDR3 is TGCGCCAGCAACCCGACAGGGTTCCCAGTTTCCGGAAACACCATATATTTT. Its translation is CASNPTGFPVSGNTIYF.

The chain couples TRBV10-1 to TRBJ1-3; 7 bases line up with TRBD1. The germline CDR1 and CDR2 sequences are WNHNN and SYGVQD (reference sequence). CDR3 length: 15 amino acids. V was pared by 0 bases and J by 2 bases, with 1 base of the junction left unmatched. CDR3 bases: TGCGCCAGCAGTGAGTCCGGGACAGCTGGAAACACCATATATTTT. Its protein product is CASSESGTAGNTIYF.

This chain links TRBV18 with TRBJ1-2, with D unresolved. Trimming cost V 1 base and J 6 bases, with 6 bases left between them. This CDR3 spans 12 amino acids. In germline, CDR1 is KGHSH, CDR2 LQKENI. This chain's CDR3 is CASSPLEDGYTF. The CDR3 coding sequence is TGTGCCAGCTCACCACTGGAGGATGGCTACACCTTC.